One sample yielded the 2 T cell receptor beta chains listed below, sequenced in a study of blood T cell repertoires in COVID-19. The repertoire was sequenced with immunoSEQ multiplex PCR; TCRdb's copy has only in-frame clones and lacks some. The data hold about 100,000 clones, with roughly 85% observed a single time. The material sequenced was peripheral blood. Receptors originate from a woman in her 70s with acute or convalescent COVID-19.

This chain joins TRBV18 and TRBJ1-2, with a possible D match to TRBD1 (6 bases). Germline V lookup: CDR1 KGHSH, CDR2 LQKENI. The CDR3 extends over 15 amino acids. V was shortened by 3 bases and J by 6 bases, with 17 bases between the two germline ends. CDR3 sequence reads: CASSPPQGMKDGYTF. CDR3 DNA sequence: TGTGCCAGCTCACCGCCACAGGGAATGAAAGATGGCTACACCTTC.

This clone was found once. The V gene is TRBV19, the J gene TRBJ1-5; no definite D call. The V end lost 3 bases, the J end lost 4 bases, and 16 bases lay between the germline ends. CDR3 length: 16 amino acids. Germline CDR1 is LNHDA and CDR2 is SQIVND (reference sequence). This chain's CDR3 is CASSITPVTGNQPQHF. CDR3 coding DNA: TGTGCCAGTAGTATCACCCCAGTGACGGGGAATCAGCCCCAGCATTTT.